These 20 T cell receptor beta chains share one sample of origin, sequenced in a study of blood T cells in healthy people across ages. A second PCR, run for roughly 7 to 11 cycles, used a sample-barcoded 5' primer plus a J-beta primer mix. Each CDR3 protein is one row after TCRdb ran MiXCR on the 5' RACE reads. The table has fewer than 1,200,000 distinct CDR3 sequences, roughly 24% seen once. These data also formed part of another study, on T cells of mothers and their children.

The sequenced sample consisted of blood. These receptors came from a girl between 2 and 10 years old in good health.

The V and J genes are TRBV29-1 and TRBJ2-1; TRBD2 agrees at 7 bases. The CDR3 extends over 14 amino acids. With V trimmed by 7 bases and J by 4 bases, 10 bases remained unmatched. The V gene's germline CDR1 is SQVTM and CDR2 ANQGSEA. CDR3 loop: CSGFNMGGYNEQFF. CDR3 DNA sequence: TGCAGCGGATTCAACATGGGGGGGTACAATGAGCAGTTCTTC.

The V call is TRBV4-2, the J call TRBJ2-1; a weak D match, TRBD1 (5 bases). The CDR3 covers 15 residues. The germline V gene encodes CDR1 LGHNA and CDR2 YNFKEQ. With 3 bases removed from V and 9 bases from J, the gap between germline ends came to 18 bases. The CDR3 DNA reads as TGTGCCAGCAGCCAGAGACAGTTTCTAGGTGCTGAGCAGTTCTTC. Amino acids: CASSQRQFLGAEQFF.

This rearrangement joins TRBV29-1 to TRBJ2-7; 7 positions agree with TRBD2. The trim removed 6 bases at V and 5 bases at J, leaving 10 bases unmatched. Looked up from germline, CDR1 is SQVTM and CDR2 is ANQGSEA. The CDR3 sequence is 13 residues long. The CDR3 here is CSVLGRQNHEQYF. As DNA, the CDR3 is TGCAGCGTACTCGGGAGGCAGAACCACGAGCAGTACTTC.

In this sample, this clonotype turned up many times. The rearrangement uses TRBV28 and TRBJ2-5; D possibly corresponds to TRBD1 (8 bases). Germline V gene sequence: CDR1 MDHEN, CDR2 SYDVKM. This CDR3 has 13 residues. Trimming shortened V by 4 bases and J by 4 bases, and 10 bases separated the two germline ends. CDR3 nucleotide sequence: TGTGCCAGCAGTTACAGGGGGGGAGAGACCCAGTACTTC. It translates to CASSYRGGETQYF.

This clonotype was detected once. CDR3 sequence reads: CSARAQRGTDSHGYTF. CDR3 coding DNA: TGCAGTGCTAGAGCACAAAGGGGTACTGATAGTCATGGCTACACCTTC. The gene calls are TRBV20-1 and TRBJ1-2; D may be TRBD1 (5 bases). Germline V CDR1 and CDR2: DFQATT, SNEGSKA (reference sequence). V shed 1 base and J shed 6 bases, with 21 bases lying between them. There are 16 residues in the CDR3.

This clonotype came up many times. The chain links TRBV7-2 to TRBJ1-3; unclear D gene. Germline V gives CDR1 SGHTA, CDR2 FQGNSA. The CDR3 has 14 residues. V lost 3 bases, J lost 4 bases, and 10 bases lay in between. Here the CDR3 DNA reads TGTGCCAGCAGCTTCTCGGACGACGGAAACACCATATATTTT. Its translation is CASSFSDDGNTIYF.

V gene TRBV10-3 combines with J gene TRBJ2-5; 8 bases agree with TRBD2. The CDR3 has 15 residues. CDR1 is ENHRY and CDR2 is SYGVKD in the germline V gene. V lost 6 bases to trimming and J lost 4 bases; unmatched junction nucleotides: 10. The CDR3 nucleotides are TGTGCCATCAGCAGTAGCGGGGAGAGCCTAGAGACCCAGTACTTC. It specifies CAISSSGESLETQYF.

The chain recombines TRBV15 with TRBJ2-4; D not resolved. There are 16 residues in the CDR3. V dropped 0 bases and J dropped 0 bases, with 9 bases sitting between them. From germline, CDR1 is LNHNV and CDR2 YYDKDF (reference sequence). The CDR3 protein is CATSRERLGAKNIQYF. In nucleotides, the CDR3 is TGTGCCACCAGCAGAGAACGGTTGGGAGCCAAAAACATTCAGTACTTC.

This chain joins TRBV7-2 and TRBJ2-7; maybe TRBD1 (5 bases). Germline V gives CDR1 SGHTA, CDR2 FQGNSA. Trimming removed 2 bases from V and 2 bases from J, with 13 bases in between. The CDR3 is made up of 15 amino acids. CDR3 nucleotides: TGTGCCAGCAGCTTACGTTTTCAGGGTCCCTACGAGCAGTACTTC. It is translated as CASSLRFQGPYEQYF.

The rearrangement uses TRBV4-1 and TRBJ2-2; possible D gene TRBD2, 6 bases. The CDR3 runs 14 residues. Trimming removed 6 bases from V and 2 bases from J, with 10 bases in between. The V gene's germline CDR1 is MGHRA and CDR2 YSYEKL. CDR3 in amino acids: CASRGRGNTGELFF. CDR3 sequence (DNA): TGCGCCAGCAGGGGGCGGGGAAACACCGGGGAGCTGTTTTTT.

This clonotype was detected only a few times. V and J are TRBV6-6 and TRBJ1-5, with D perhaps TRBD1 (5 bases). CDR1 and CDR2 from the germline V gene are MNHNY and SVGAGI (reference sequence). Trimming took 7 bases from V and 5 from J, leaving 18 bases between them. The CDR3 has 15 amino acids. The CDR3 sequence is CASIDVSGVHQPQHF. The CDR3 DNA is TGTGCCAGCATCGACGTTTCGGGGGTTCATCAGCCCCAGCATTTT.

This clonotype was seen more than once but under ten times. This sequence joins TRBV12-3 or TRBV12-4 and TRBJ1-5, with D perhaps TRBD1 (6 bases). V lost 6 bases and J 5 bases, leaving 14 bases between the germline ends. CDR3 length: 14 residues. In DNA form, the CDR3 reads TGTGCCAGCAGGGAGGTGGGGGCCTATCAGCCCCAGCATTTT. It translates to CASREVGAYQPQHF.

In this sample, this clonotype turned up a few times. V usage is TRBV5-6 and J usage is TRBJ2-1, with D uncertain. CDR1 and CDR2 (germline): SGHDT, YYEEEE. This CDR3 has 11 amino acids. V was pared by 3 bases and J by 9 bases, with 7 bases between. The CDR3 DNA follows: TGTGCCAGCAGCTCCTCCATTGAGCAGTTCTTC. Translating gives CASSSSIEQFF.

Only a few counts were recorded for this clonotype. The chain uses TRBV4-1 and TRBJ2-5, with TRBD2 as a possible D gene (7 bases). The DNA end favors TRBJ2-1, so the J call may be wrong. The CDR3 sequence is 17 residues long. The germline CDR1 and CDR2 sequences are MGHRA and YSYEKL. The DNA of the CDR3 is TGCGCCAGCATAAGCCGAGCAGGGGAGGGCCAGGTCAATGAGCAGTTCTTC. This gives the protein CASISRAGEGQVNEQFF.

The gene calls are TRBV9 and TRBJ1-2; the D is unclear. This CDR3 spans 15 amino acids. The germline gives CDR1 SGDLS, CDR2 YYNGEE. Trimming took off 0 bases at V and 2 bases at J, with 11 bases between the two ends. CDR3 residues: CASSVDWVQNYGYTF. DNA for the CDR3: TGTGCCAGCAGCGTAGACTGGGTCCAAAACTATGGCTACACCTTC.

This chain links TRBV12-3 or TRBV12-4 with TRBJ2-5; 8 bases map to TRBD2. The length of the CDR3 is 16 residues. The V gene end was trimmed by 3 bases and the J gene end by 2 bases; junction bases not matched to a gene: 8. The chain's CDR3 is CASSFGRGARQETQYF. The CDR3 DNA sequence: TGTGCCAGCAGTTTCGGGCGGGGGGCAAGACAAGAGACCCAGTACTTC.

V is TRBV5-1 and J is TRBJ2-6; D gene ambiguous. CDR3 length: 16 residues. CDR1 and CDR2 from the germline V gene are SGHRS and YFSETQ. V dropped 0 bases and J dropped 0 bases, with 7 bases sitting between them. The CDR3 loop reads CASSLVSSSGANVLTF. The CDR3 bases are TGCGCCAGCAGCTTGGTATCCTCCTCTGGGGCCAACGTCCTGACTTTC.

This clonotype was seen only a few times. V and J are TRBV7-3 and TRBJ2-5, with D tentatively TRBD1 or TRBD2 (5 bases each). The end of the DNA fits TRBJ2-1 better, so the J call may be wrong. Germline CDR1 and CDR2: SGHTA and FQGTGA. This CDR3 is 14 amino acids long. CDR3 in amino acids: CASSYLGDDDEQFF. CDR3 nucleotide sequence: TGTGCCAGCAGCTACTTGGGGGATGACGATGAGCAGTTCTTC.

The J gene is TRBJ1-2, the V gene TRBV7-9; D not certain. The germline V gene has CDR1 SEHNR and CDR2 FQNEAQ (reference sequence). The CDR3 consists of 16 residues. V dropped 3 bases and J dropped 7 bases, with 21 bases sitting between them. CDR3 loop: CASSLYKVTALSGYTF. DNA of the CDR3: TGTGCCAGCAGCTTGTATAAGGTCACAGCCCTGTCTGGCTACACCTTC. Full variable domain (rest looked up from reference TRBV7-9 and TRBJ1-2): DTGVSQNPRHKITKRGQNVTFRCDPISEHNRLYWYRQTLGQGPEFLTYFQNEAQLEKSRLLSDRFSAERPKGSFSTLEIQRTEQGDSAMYLCASSLYKVTALSGYTFGSGTRLTVV.

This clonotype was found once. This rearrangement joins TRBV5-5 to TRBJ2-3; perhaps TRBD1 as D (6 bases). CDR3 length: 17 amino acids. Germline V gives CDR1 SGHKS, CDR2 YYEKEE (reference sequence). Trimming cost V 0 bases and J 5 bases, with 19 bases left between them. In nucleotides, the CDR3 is TGTGCCAGCAGCTTGGGGGGTTACAGGGCTTTAGGAGATACGCAGTATTTT. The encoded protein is CASSLGGYRALGDTQYF. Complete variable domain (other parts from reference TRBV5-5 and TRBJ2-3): DAGVTQSPTHLIKTRGQQVTLRCSPISGHKSVSWYQQVLGQGPQFIFQYYEKEERGRGNFPDRFSARQFPNYSSELNVNALLLGDSALYLCASSLGGYRALGDTQYFGPGTRLTVL.